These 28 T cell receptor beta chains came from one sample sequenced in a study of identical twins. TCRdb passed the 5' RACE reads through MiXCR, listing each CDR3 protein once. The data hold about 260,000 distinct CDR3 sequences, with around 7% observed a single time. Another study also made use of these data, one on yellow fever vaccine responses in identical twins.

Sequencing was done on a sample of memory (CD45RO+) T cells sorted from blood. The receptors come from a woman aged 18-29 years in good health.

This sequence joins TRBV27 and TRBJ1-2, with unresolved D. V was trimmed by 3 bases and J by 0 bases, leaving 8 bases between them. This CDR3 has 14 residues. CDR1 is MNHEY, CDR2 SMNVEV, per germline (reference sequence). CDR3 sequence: CASSFRSANYGYTF. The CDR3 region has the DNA TGTGCCAGCAGTTTTAGGTCAGCTAACTATGGCTACACCTTC.

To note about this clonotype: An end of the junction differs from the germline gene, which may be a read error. CDR3 coding DNA: TGTGCCAGCAGCTTGGGGCGGGACACTGAAGTTTTCTTT. Residues: CASSLGRDTEVFF. The chain has TRBV7-3 and TRBJ1-1, with D tentatively TRBD1 (6 bases). The CDR3 spans 13 residues. Germline-derived CDR1 and CDR2 are SGHTA and FQGTGA.

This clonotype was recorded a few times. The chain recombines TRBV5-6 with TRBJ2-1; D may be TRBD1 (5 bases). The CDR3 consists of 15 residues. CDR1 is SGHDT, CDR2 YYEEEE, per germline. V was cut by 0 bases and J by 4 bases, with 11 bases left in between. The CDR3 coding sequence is TGTGCCAGCAGCTTGGGACAGTTGTTTTACAATGAGCAGTTCTTC. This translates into CASSLGQLFYNEQFF.

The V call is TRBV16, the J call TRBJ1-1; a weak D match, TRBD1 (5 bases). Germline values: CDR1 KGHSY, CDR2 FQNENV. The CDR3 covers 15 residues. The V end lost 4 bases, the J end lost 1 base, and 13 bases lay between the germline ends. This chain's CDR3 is CASSLRGPPNTEAFF. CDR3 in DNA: TGTGCCAGCAGCCTGAGGGGACCACCGAACACTGAAGCTTTCTTT.

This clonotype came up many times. CDR3 in amino acids: CASSQAVGSYEQYF. CDR3 nucleotide sequence: TGTGCCAGCAGCCAAGCAGTGGGCAGCTACGAGCAGTACTTC. The rearrangement uses TRBV14 and TRBJ2-7; no definite D call. The V end was cut by 1 base, the J end by 3 bases, with 10 bases between. The CDR3 is 14 amino acids. The germline gives CDR1 SGHDN, CDR2 FVKESK.

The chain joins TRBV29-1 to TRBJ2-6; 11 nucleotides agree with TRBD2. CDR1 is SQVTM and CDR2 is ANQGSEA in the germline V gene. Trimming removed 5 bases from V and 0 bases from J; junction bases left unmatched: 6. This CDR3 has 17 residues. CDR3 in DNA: TGCAGCGTTCGTGGGACTAGCGGACCCTCTGGGGCCAACGTCCTGACTTTC. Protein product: CSVRGTSGPSGANVLTF.

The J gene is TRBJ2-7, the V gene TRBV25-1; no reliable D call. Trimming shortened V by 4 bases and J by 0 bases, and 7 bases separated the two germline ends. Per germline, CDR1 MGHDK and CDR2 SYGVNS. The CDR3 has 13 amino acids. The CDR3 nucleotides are TGTGCCAGCAGTGCATCCGTCTCCTACGAGCAGTACTTC. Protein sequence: CASSASVSYEQYF.

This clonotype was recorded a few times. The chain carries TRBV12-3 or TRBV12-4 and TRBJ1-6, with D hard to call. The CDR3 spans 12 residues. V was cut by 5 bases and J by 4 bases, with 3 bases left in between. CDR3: CASSRYNSPLHF. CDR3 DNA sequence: TGTGCCAGCAGTCGATATAATTCACCCCTCCACTTT.

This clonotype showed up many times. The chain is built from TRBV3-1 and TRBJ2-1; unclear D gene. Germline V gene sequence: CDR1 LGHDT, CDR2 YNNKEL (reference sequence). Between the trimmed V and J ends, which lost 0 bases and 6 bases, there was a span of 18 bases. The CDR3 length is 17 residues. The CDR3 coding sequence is TGTGCCAGCAGCCAAGATCAATGGATGCTGTCGAGCAATGAGCAGTTCTTC. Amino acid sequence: CASSQDQWMLSSNEQFF.

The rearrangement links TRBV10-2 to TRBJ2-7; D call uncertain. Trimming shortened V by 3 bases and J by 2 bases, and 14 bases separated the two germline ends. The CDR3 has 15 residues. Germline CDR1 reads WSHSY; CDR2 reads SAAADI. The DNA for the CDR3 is TGCGCCAGCAGTGAAGGGCCGGCCGAGACCTACGAGCAGTACTTC. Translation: CASSEGPAETYEQYF.

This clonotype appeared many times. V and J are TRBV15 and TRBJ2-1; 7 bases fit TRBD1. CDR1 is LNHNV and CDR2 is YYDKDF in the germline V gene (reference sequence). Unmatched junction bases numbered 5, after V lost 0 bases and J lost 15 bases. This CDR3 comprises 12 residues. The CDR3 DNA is TGTGCCACCAGCAGAGATCAGGGACAGTCGTTCTTC. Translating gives CATSRDQGQSFF.

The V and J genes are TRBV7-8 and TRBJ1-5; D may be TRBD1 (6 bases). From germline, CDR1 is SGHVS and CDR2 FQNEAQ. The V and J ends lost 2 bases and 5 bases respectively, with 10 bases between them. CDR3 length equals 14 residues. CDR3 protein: CASSLPDRDQPQHF. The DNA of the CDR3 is TGTGCCAGCAGCTTACCGGACAGAGATCAGCCCCAGCATTTT. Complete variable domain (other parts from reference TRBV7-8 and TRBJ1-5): GAGVSQSPRYKVAKRGQDVALRCDPISGHVSLFWYQQALGQGPEFLTYFQNEAQLDKSGLPSDRFFAERPEGSVSTLKIQRTQQEDSAVYLCASSLPDRDQPQHFGDGTRLSIL.

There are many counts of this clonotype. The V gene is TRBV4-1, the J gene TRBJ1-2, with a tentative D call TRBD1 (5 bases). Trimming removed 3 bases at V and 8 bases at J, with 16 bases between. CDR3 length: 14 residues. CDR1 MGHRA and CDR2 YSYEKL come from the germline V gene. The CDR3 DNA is TGCGCCAGCAGCCACCCCGAGGCAGGGCGAGGCTACACCTTC. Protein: CASSHPEAGRGYTF.

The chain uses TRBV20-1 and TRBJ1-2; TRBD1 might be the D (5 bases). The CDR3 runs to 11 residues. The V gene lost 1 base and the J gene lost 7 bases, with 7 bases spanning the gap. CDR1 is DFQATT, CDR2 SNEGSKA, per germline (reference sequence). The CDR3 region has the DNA TGCAGTGCTAGAGCAGGGAGTGGCTACACCTTC. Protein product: CSARAGSGYTF.

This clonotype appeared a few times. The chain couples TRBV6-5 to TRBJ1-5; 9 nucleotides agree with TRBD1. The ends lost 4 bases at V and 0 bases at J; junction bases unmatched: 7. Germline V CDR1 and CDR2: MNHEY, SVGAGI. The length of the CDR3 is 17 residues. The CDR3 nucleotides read TGTGCCAGCAGTTCACAGGGGGCTTGGGCTAGCAATCAGCCCCAGCATTTT. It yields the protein CASSSQGAWASNQPQHF.

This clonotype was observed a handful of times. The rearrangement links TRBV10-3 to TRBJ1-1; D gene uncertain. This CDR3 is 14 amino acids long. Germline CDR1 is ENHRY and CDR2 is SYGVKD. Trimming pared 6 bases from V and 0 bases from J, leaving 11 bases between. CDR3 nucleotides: TGTGCCATCAGCCTGGAAGAGATGAACACTGAAGCTTTCTTT. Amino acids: CAISLEEMNTEAFF.

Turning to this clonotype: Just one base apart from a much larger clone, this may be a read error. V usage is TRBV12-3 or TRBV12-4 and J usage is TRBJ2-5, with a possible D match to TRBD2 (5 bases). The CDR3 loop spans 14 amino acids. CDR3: CASTPGQVWENQYF. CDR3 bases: TGTGCCAGCACCCCCGGCCAGGTTTGGGAGAACCAGTACTTC.

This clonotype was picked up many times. The CDR3 here is CASSLAITGGFSYNEQFF. The CDR3 DNA is TGTGCCAGCAGCTTGGCCATTACAGGGGGATTCTCCTACAATGAGCAGTTCTTC. This sequence joins TRBV5-6 and TRBJ2-1; TRBD1 aligns across 8 bases. The CDR3 consists of 18 residues. The V segment lost 0 bases and the J segment 0 bases; nucleotides outside the gene matches: 8. The germline V gene encodes CDR1 SGHDT and CDR2 YYEEEE.

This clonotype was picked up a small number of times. CDR3 loop: CASSPDGRGETQYF. DNA for the CDR3: TGTGCCAGCAGCCCTGACGGGAGAGGGGAGACCCAGTACTTC. This chain uses TRBV7-9 with TRBJ2-5; maybe TRBD2 (6 bases). This CDR3 is 14 amino acids long. Germline values: CDR1 SEHNR, CDR2 FQNEAQ (reference sequence). Trimming stripped 5 bases from V and 5 bases from J, with 15 bases between. Combining the CDR3 with reference TRBV7-9 and TRBJ2-5 gives the whole variable domain DTGVSQNPRHKITKRGQNVTFRCDPISEHNRLYWYRQTLGQGPEFLTYFQNEAQLEKSRLLSDRFSAERPKGSFSTLEIQRTEQGDSAMYLCASSPDGRGETQYFGPGTRLLVL.

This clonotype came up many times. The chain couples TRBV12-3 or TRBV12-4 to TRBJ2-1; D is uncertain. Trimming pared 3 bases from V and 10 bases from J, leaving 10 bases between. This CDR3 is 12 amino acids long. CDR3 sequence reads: CASSFTFREQFF. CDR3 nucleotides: TGTGCCAGCAGTTTTACCTTCAGGGAGCAGTTCTTC.

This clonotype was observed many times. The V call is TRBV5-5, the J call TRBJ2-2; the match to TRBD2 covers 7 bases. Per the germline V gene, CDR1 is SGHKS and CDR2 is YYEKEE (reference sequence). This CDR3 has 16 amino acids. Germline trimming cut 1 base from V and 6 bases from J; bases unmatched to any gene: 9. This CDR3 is CASSLLGGIDAGELFF. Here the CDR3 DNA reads TGTGCCAGCAGCTTGCTGGGAGGGATAGATGCCGGGGAGCTGTTTTTT.

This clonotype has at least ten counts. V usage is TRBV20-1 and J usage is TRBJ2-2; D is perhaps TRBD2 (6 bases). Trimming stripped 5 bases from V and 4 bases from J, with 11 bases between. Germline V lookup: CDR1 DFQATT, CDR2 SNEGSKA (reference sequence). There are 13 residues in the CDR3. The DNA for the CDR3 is TGCAGTGCTCATAGCGGTCTCACCGGGGAGCTGTTTTTT. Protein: CSAHSGLTGELFF.

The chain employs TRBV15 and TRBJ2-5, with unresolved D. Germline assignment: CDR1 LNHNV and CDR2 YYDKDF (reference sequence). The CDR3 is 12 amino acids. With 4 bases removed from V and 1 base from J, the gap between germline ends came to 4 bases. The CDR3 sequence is CATSNTQETQYF. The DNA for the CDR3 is TGTGCCACCAGCAACACCCAAGAGACCCAGTACTTC. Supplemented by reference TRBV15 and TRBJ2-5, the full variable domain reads DAMVIQNPRYQVTQFGKPVTLSCSQTLNHNVMYWYQQKSSQAPKLLFHYYDKDFNNEADTPDNFQSRRPNTSFCFLDIRSPGLGDTAMYLCATSNTQETQYFGPGTRLLVL.

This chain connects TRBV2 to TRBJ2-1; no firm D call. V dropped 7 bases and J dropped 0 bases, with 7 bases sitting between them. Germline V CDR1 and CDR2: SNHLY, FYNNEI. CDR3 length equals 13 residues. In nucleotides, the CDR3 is TGTGCCAGCATACACAGCTCCTACAATGAGCAGTTCTTC. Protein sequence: CASIHSSYNEQFF.

For the CDR3, the DNA is TGTGCCAGCAGACCCGGTGGGGGCGCTGGGGCCAACGTCCTGACTTTC. Residues: CASRPGGGAGANVLTF. The genes are TRBV28 and TRBJ2-6, with a weak D call TRBD1 (6 bases). The V gene's germline CDR1 is MDHEN and CDR2 SYDVKM. There are 16 residues in the CDR3. The V end was cut by 6 bases, the J end by 2 bases, with 14 bases between.

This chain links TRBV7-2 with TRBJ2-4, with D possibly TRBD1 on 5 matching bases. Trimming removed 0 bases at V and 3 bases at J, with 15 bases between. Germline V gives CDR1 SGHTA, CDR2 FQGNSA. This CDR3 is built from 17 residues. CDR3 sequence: CASSLAPGRVDKNIQYF. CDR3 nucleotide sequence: TGTGCCAGCAGCTTAGCGCCGGGCAGGGTGGACAAAAACATTCAGTACTTC.

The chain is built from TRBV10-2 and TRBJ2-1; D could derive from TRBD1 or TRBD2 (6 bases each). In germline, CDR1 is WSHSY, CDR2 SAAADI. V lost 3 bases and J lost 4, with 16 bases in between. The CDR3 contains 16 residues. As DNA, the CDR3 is TGCGCCAGCAGTGAAGGGGGGACTGCCAGATACAATGAGCAGTTCTTC. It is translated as CASSEGGTARYNEQFF.

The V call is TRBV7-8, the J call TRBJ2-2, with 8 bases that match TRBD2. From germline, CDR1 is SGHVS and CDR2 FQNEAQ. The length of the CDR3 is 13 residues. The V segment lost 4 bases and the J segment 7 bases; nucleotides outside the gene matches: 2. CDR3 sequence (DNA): TGTGCCAGCAGCTATGGGACTAGCGGGGAGCTGTTTTTT. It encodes CASSYGTSGELFF.